Following are 7 T cell receptor beta chains from one sample sequenced in a study of T cells in Graves' hyperthyroidism and ophthalmopathy. TCR beta CDR3 region amplification was performed from RNA transcripts. During a first-round RT-PCR of the TCR CDR3, the HTBI primer set was used. TCRdb passed the multiplex PCR reads through MiXCR, listing each CDR3 protein once. The sample includes approximately 530,000 distinct CDR3 sequences, roughly a sixth seen only once; the top ten take 15% to 20%. Sequencing was done on a sample of blood. These receptors originate from a young woman with Graves' hyperthyroidism.

The V and J genes are TRBV2 and TRBJ2-3; a possible D gene is TRBD2 (7 bases). V lost 2 bases and J 1 base, leaving 13 bases between the germline ends. The CDR3 runs 16 residues. CDR1 SNHLY and CDR2 FYNNEI come from the germline V gene. DNA of the CDR3: TGTGCCAGCAGTGAATACGGGGGGCGCGGCACAGATACGCAGTATTTT. This translates into CASSEYGGRGTDTQYF.

This chain links TRBV20-1 with TRBJ1-4, with TRBD1 identical over 8 bases. CDR1 and CDR2 from the germline V gene are DFQATT and SNEGSKA (reference sequence). There are 14 residues in the CDR3. J gave up 7 bases and V 6 bases, and 10 bases lay outside the gene matches. The DNA for the CDR3 is TGCAGTGCCACCAGGGGGCTTCTATCTGAAAAACTGTTTTTT. It is translated as CSATRGLLSEKLFF.

This clonotype has a count of ten or more. The CDR3 reads CASSYRGLAGMRDTQYF. In DNA, the CDR3 is TGTGCCAGCAGTTACCGGGGACTAGCGGGGATGAGAGATACGCAGTATTTT. The V gene is TRBV6-5, the J gene TRBJ2-3; 13 bases are a match to TRBD2. CDR1 is MNHEY and CDR2 is SVGAGI in the germline V gene. The CDR3 runs 17 residues. Trimming took 2 bases from V and 5 from J; bases not matched to a gene: 7.

In its sample, this clonotype was seen many times. The V call is TRBV7-6, the J call TRBJ2-1; 9 bases are a match to TRBD2. CDR3 length equals 16 residues. J was trimmed by 2 bases and V by 0 bases; bases with no gene match: 2. In germline, CDR1 is SGHVS, CDR2 FNYEAQ. This CDR3 reads CASSLAQRGAYNEQFF. The CDR3 DNA reads as TGTGCCAGCAGCTTAGCGCAGCGGGGGGCCTACAATGAGCAGTTCTTC.

The V call is TRBV27, the J call TRBJ1-1, with a possible D match to TRBD1 (6 bases). V lost 1 base and J 1 base, leaving 10 bases between the germline ends. Germline V gene sequence: CDR1 MNHEY, CDR2 SMNVEV (reference sequence). This CDR3 contains 15 residues. CDR3 sequence (DNA): TGTGCCAGCAGTTTATTCGGGGGCCGGAACACTGAAGCTTTCTTT. It specifies CASSLFGGRNTEAFF.

The chain is built from TRBV7-2 and TRBJ1-2, with 11 bases fitting TRBD1. The CDR3 is made up of 14 amino acids. V was clipped by 6 bases and J by 5 bases; unmatched bases: 5. Germline values: CDR1 SGHTA, CDR2 FQGNSA. Written as DNA, the CDR3 is TGTGCCAGCAGTGGACAGGGGGCAGGTTATGGCTACACCTTC. Translating it yields CASSGQGAGYGYTF. Full variable domain (missing parts from reference TRBV7-2 and TRBJ1-2): GAGVSQSPSNKVTEKGKDVELRCDPISGHTALYWYRQSLGQGLEFLIYFQGNSAPDKSGLPSDRFSAERTGGSVSTLTIQRTQQEDSAVYLCASSGQGAGYGYTFGSGTRLTVV.

This clonotype was counted a few times. This chain joins TRBV12-3 or TRBV12-4 and TRBJ2-1; D is ambiguous. CDR3 length: 13 amino acids. V was pared by 5 bases and J by 9 bases, with 14 bases between. CDR3 DNA: TGTGCCAGCAGTCCCTCACCCCTCGGTGAGCAGTTCTTC. It yields the protein CASSPSPLGEQFF.